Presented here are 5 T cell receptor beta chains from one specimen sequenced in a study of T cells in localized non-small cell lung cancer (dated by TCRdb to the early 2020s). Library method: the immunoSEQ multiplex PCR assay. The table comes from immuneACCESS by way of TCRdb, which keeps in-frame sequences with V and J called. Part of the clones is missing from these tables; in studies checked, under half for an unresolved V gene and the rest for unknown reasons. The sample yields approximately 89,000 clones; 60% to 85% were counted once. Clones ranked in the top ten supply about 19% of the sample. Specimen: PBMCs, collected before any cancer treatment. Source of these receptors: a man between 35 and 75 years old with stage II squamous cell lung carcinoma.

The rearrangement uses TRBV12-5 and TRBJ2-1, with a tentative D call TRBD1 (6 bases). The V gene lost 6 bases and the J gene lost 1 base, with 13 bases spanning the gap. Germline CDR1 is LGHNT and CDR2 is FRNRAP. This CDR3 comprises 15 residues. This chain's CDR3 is CASGPTGPSYNEQFF. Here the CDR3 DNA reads TGTGCTAGTGGACCCACAGGGCCGTCCTACAATGAGCAGTTCTTC.

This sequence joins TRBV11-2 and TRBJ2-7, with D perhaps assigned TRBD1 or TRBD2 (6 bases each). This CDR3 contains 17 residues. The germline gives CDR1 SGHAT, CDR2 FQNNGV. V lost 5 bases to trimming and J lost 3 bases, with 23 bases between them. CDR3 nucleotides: TGTGCCAGCAGCCCAGGAGGGGGAAGCGGTCAAAGCTACGAGCAGTACTTC. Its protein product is CASSPGGGSGQSYEQYF.

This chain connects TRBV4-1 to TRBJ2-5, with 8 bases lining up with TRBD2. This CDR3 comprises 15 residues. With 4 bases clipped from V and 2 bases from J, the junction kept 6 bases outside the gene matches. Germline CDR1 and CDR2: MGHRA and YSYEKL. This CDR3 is CASSRLAGTQETQYF. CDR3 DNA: TGCGCCAGCAGCCGATTAGCGGGGACACAAGAGACCCAGTACTTC.

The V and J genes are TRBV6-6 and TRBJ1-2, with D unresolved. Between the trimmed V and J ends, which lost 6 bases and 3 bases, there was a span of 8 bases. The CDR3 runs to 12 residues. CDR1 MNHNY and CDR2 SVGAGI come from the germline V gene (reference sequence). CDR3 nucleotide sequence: TGTGCCAGCAGCGCCTCAGACTATGGCTACACCTTC. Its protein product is CASSASDYGYTF.

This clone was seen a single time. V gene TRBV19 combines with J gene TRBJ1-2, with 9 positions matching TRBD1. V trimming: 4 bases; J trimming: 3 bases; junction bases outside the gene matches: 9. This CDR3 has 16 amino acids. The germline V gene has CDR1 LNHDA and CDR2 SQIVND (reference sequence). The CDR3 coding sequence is TGTGCCAGTAGTAACCTACAGGGGGCGCCGGACTATGGCTACACCTTC. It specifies CASSNLQGAPDYGYTF.